The 15 T cell receptor beta chains in this list originate from one sample, sequenced in a study of blood T cell repertoires in COVID-19. Assay: immunoSEQ multiplex PCR; the TCRdb copy retains only in-frame clones and omits some. The sample holds around 77,000 clones; 65% to 90% are singletons and the top ten take approximately 7%. Sequenced material: peripheral blood. The source of these receptors is a man between 25 and 39 years old with COVID-19, enrolled during active disease.

The chain carries TRBV19 and TRBJ2-1, with D possibly being TRBD2 (7 bases). Germline assignment: CDR1 LNHDA and CDR2 SQIVND (reference sequence). Between the trimmed V and J ends, which lost 5 bases and 6 bases, there was a span of 17 bases. The CDR3 totals 15 residues. CDR3 sequence: CASSPRGAPPNEQFF. CDR3 in DNA: TGTGCCAGTAGTCCCCGGGGGGCGCCGCCCAATGAGCAGTTCTTC.

This clone was counted between two and nine times. The rearrangement uses TRBV7-2 and TRBJ1-5; tentative D call: TRBD1 (6 bases). Trimming took off 2 bases at V and 3 bases at J, with 8 bases between the two ends. Germline CDR1 and CDR2: SGHTA and FQGNSA. The CDR3 is 14 residues long. The CDR3 region has the DNA TGTGCCAGCAGCTTATCAGGGGTCAATCAGCCCCAGCATTTT. Protein: CASSLSGVNQPQHF. The full variable domain, in which reference TRBV7-2 and TRBJ1-5 provide the parts outside the CDR3, is GAGVSQSPSNKVTEKGKDVELRCDPISGHTALYWYRQSLGQGLEFLIYFQGNSAPDKSGLPSDRFSAERTGGSVSTLTIQRTQQEDSAVYLCASSLSGVNQPQHFGDGTRLSIL.

This clone was seen a single time. This chain connects TRBV9 to TRBJ2-1; the D gene is possibly TRBD2 (6 bases). The CDR3 runs to 15 residues. Germline V gives CDR1 SGDLS, CDR2 YYNGEE. Trimming removed 2 bases at V and 5 bases at J, with 14 bases between. The CDR3 loop reads CASSVQAGPNNEQFF. The CDR3 region has the DNA TGTGCCAGCAGCGTTCAGGCGGGGCCGAACAATGAGCAGTTCTTC.

This clone was seen a few times. The rearrangement uses TRBV27 and TRBJ1-2; possible D gene TRBD1, 5 bases. CDR1 is MNHEY and CDR2 is SMNVEV in the germline V gene (reference sequence). V was shortened by 5 bases and J by 2 bases, with 12 bases between the two germline ends. CDR3 size: 14 residues. The CDR3 reads CASSPAGGNYGYTF. The CDR3 DNA reads as TGTGCCAGCAGTCCGGCGGGGGGGAACTATGGCTACACCTTC.

This CDR3 reads CASRNHRVARQPQHF. The CDR3 DNA is TGTGCCAGCAGAAACCACAGGGTGGCCCGGCAGCCCCAGCATTTT. V gene TRBV28 combines with J gene TRBJ1-5; weak D call: TRBD1 (6 bases). Germline V CDR1 and CDR2: MDHEN, SYDVKM. The V end lost 6 bases, the J end lost 7 bases, and 19 bases lay between the germline ends. This CDR3 region has 15 residues.

The chain recombines TRBV9 with TRBJ1-2, with D unresolved. The CDR3 covers 15 residues. Germline loops: CDR1 SGDLS, CDR2 YYNGEE. Trimming pared 0 bases from V and 5 bases from J, leaving 14 bases between. CDR3 protein: CASSVGPTAYYGYTF. The CDR3 DNA reads as TGTGCCAGCAGCGTAGGTCCTACAGCCTATTATGGCTACACCTTC.

The rearrangement links TRBV7-2 to TRBJ1-3; perhaps TRBD1 as D (6 bases). The CDR3 is 16 residues long. V was pared by 4 bases and J by 4 bases, with 17 bases between. Germline V gene sequence: CDR1 SGHTA, CDR2 FQGNSA. This CDR3 reads CASSYVAGAQGNTIYF. The CDR3 coding sequence is TGTGCCAGCAGCTACGTGGCGGGGGCGCAAGGAAACACCATATATTTT.

This clone appeared once. The V and J genes are TRBV6-5 and TRBJ2-5; D may be TRBD1 (6 bases). The CDR3 runs to 13 residues. The V gene's germline CDR1 is MNHEY and CDR2 SVGAGI. Trimming stripped 3 bases from V and 4 bases from J, with 9 bases between. The CDR3: CASSYQGLETQYF. The CDR3 DNA reads as TGTGCCAGCAGTTATCAGGGGTTAGAGACCCAGTACTTC.

This clone was found once. The chain employs TRBV6-2 or TRBV6-3 and TRBJ2-2, with D tentatively TRBD1 (5 bases). This CDR3 spans 11 amino acids. Per germline, CDR1 MNHEY and CDR2 SVGEGT. The germline V and J ends were trimmed by 4 bases and 8 bases, with 5 bases remaining between them. Here the CDR3 reads CASSWTGELFF. The CDR3, as DNA: TGTGCCAGCAGTTGGACAGGGGAGCTGTTTTTT.

CDR3 coding DNA: TGTGCCAGCAGGGGAGATGGGCAGTTCTTC. Protein sequence: CASRGDGQFF. This sequence joins TRBV5-4 and TRBJ2-1; D possibly corresponds to TRBD2 (5 bases). The V end was cut by 5 bases, the J end by 12 bases, with 9 bases between. In germline, CDR1 is SGHNT, CDR2 YYREEE (reference sequence). CDR3 length: 10 residues.

The chain couples TRBV28 to TRBJ1-2, with unresolved D. Per the germline V gene, CDR1 is MDHEN and CDR2 is SYDVKM. CDR3 length: 12 amino acids. Trimming cost V 3 bases and J 5 bases, with 7 bases left between them. The CDR3 DNA reads as TGTGCCAGCAGTTTCGAGGGTTATGGCTACACCTTC. It is translated as CASSFEGYGYTF.

The genes are TRBV2 and TRBJ2-2; D possibly corresponds to TRBD1 (5 bases). V lost 4 bases to trimming and J lost 6 bases, with 6 bases between them. The CDR3 is 12 residues long. Germline V gives CDR1 SNHLY, CDR2 FYNNEI. DNA for the CDR3: TGTGCCAGCAGTGGGGGCCCCGGGGAGCTGTTTTTT. This sequence encodes CASSGGPGELFF.

This clone was seen a handful of times. The chain has TRBV28 and TRBJ1-2; D call uncertain. Germline assignment: CDR1 MDHEN and CDR2 SYDVKM. V lost 10 bases and J 10 bases, leaving 19 bases between the germline ends. The CDR3 is made up of 12 amino acids. CDR3 region: CATGRGAGLYTF. The CDR3, as DNA: TGTGCCACCGGCCGGGGTGCCGGTCTCTACACCTTC.

The chain links TRBV6-1 to TRBJ2-5, with D possibly matching TRBD2 (6 bases). The CDR3 length is 16 residues. V gave up 1 base and J gave up 1 base, with 13 bases separating them. In germline, CDR1 is MNHNS, CDR2 SASEGT. CDR3 loop: CASSEEEGAFQETQYF. DNA for the CDR3: TGTGCCAGCAGTGAAGAGGAGGGAGCGTTCCAAGAGACCCAGTACTTC.

This chain connects TRBV10-3 to TRBJ1-4, with TRBD1 identical over 8 bases. V shed 6 bases and J 7 bases; nucleotides not matched to a gene: 10. Germline V gene sequence: CDR1 ENHRY, CDR2 SYGVKD. The CDR3 spans 15 residues. CDR3 bases: TGTGCCATCAGAGAGACAGGGGATTCGGGTGAAAAACTGTTTTTT. Translation gives CAIRETGDSGEKLFF.